The next 17 T cell receptor beta chains were all read from a single sample in a study of cytomegalovirus exposure and HLA in healthy donors. PCR primers comprised 60 Vbeta and 13 Jbeta primers. The protocol was immunoSEQ multiplex PCR, while the TCRdb copy is restricted to in-frame clones and leaves out a portion. In all, the sample yields about 46,000 clones. The sample was PBMCs. The receptors originated from a middle-aged woman in good health and CMV-seronegative.

The chain links TRBV15 to TRBJ2-3, with a possible D match to TRBD2 (5 bases). CDR3 length: 15 amino acids. The V gene lost 3 bases and the J gene lost 0 bases, with 10 bases spanning the gap. Germline CDR1 reads LNHNV; CDR2 reads YYDKDF (reference sequence). The CDR3 reads CATSSVGESTDTQYF. CDR3 in DNA: TGTGCCACCAGCAGTGTCGGGGAGAGCACAGATACGCAGTATTTT.

The chain uses TRBV13 and TRBJ2-1; TRBD2 matches at 7 bases. There are 16 residues in the CDR3. Germline trimming cut 1 base from V and 7 bases from J; bases unmatched to any gene: 10. Germline V CDR1 and CDR2: PRHDT, FYEKMQ (reference sequence). DNA of the CDR3: TGTGCCAGCAGCTTAGATCTAGCGGCTCTACATAATGAGCAGTTCTTC. Translating gives CASSLDLAALHNEQFF.

This chain uses TRBV5-1 with TRBJ2-3; the D gene is possibly TRBD2 (6 bases). From germline, CDR1 is SGHRS and CDR2 YFSETQ. The V and J ends lost 2 bases and 3 bases respectively, with 10 bases between them. The length of the CDR3 is 14 residues. The CDR3 is CASSLTAGTDTQYF. The CDR3 nucleotides read TGCGCCAGCAGCTTAACGGCGGGAACAGATACGCAGTATTTT.

The chain is built from TRBV5-1 and TRBJ2-3, with D uncertain. Deletions cut 0 bases from V and 1 base from J, with 6 bases between. This CDR3 is 14 amino acids long. CDR1 is SGHRS and CDR2 is YFSETQ in the germline V gene. The CDR3 DNA follows: TGCGCCAGCAGCTTGGGACACCGCACAGATACGCAGTATTTT. This codes for CASSLGHRTDTQYF.

This chain uses TRBV19 with TRBJ2-3; weak D call: TRBD1 (5 bases). The germline CDR1 and CDR2 sequences are LNHDA and SQIVND (reference sequence). Trimming shortened V by 6 bases and J by 0 bases, and 10 bases separated the two germline ends. The CDR3 is 14 residues long. CDR3 region: CASRRGGSTDTQYF. CDR3 DNA sequence: TGTGCCAGTAGAAGGGGTGGGAGCACAGATACGCAGTATTTT.

J is TRBJ1-5 and V is TRBV5-6; D uncertain. Looked up from germline, CDR1 is SGHDT and CDR2 is YYEEEE. The V end lost 0 bases, the J end lost 0 bases, and 10 bases lay between the germline ends. This CDR3 has 16 amino acids. The CDR3: CASSLGTSLSNQPQHF. Written as DNA, the CDR3 is TGTGCCAGCAGCTTGGGTACCAGTCTTAGCAATCAGCCCCAGCATTTT.

The V and J genes are TRBV2 and TRBJ2-7; the match to TRBD1 covers 9 bases. J lost 1 base, V lost 7 bases, and 5 bases had no gene match. Germline CDR1 reads SNHLY; CDR2 reads FYNNEI. CDR3 size: 14 residues. The DNA for the CDR3 is TGTGCCAGCATAAGGGACAGGGTTTCCTACGAGCAGTACTTC. It yields the protein CASIRDRVSYEQYF.

The J gene is TRBJ2-7, the V gene TRBV4-3, with D tentatively TRBD2 (5 bases). The germline gives CDR1 LGHNA, CDR2 YSLEER. The germline V and J ends were trimmed by 0 bases and 6 bases, with 18 bases remaining between them. This CDR3 region has 16 residues. Here the CDR3 reads CASSQEVGWSSGEQYF. The CDR3 DNA reads as TGCGCCAGCAGCCAAGAAGTAGGATGGTCGAGCGGCGAGCAGTACTTC.

V usage is TRBV5-4 and J usage is TRBJ2-7; 7 bases match TRBD2. This CDR3 contains 15 residues. Germline assignment: CDR1 SGHNT and CDR2 YYREEE (reference sequence). After removal of 3 bases from V and 7 bases from J, the junction contained 13 bases not matched to a gene. The CDR3 nucleotides read TGTGCCAGCAGCTCCCTAGCGGACACTACGGAAGAGCAGTACTTC. It translates to CASSSLADTTEEQYF.

The chain employs TRBV15 and TRBJ2-2; D is possibly TRBD2 (6 bases). Trimming took 1 base from V and 4 from J, leaving 22 bases between them. The germline CDR1 and CDR2 sequences are LNHNV and YYDKDF (reference sequence). The CDR3 length is 19 residues. In nucleotides, the CDR3 is TGTGCCACCAGCAGAGGCGGGGCTAGGGTACTAGCAGGCACCGGGGAGCTGTTTTTT. Protein sequence: CATSRGGARVLAGTGELFF.

The CDR3 nucleotides are TGTGCCAGCACCCCGACAGGTATGAACACTGAAGCTTTCTTT. It is translated as CASTPTGMNTEAFF. This chain joins TRBV6-5 and TRBJ1-1; possible D gene TRBD1, 6 bases. This CDR3 spans 14 amino acids. In germline, CDR1 is MNHEY, CDR2 SVGAGI. Trimming took 7 bases from V and 0 from J, leaving 12 bases between them.

CDR3 loop: CASVERRLDNEQFF. CDR3 DNA sequence: TGTGCCAGCGTTGAGCGGCGCCTCGACAATGAGCAGTTCTTC. This chain links TRBV2 with TRBJ2-1; D might be TRBD2 (5 bases). V shed 8 bases and J shed 5 bases, with 16 bases lying between them. CDR3 length equals 14 residues. Germline V gene data show CDR1 as SNHLY and CDR2 as FYNNEI.

The chain uses TRBV13 and TRBJ2-7; the D is unclear. Germline CDR1 is PRHDT and CDR2 is FYEKMQ (reference sequence). This CDR3 contains 15 residues. The V end lost 3 bases, the J end lost 2 bases, and 14 bases lay between the germline ends. Written as DNA, the CDR3 is TGTGCCAGCAGCTTCGGTGGAGAAGTAACCTACGAGCAGTACTTC. Its protein product is CASSFGGEVTYEQYF.

This rearrangement joins TRBV7-2 to TRBJ2-7; D possibly corresponds to TRBD2 (5 bases). The CDR3 is 13 amino acids. V gave up 2 bases and J gave up 5 bases, with 10 bases separating them. Germline values: CDR1 SGHTA, CDR2 FQGNSA. This CDR3 reads CASSLLARHEQYF. Written as DNA, the CDR3 is TGTGCCAGCAGCTTATTAGCGCGGCACGAGCAGTACTTC.

The chain joins TRBV28 to TRBJ1-5, with a weak D call TRBD1 (5 bases). Per germline, CDR1 MDHEN and CDR2 SYDVKM. Between the trimmed V and J ends, which lost 5 bases and 2 bases, there was a span of 16 bases. This CDR3 contains 16 residues. The CDR3 DNA follows: TGTGCCAGCAGTACTAGGTGGCCGGGGGGCAATCAGCCCCAGCATTTT. Its translation is CASSTRWPGGNQPQHF.

V and J are TRBV27 and TRBJ2-7, with 8 bases matching TRBD1. V was pared by 5 bases and J by 5 bases, with 5 bases of the junction left unmatched. The germline V gene encodes CDR1 MNHEY and CDR2 SMNVEV (reference sequence). This CDR3 has 13 residues. The CDR3 loop is CASSNRGVDEQYF. As DNA, the CDR3 is TGTGCCAGCAGTAACAGGGGGGTCGACGAGCAGTACTTC.

The V call is TRBV5-1, the J call TRBJ2-3, with no clear D. The ends were cut back, 5 bases at V and 0 bases at J, with 10 bases in the middle. Germline CDR1 and CDR2: SGHRS and YFSETQ. There are 14 residues in the CDR3. The CDR3 sequence is CASSSPVSTDTQYF. CDR3 in DNA: TGCGCCAGCAGTAGCCCGGTCAGCACAGATACGCAGTATTTT.